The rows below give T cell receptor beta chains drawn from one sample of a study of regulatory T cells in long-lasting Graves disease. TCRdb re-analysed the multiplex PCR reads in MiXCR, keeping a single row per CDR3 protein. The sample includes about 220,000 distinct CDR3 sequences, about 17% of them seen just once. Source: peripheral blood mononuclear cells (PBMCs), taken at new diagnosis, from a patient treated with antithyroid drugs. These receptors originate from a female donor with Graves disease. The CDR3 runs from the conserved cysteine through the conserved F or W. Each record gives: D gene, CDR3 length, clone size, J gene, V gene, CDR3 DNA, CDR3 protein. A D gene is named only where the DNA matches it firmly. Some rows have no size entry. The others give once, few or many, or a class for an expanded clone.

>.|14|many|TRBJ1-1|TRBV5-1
TGCGCCAGCAGCTTGATGACAGAGAACACTGAAGCTTTCTTT
CASSLMTENTEAFF
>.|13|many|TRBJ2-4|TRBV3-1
TGTGCCAGCAGACGCGCTGGGGCCAACATTCAGTACTTC
CASRRAGANIQYF
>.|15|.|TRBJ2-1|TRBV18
TGTGCCAGCTCACCATATGGGCAGGAGAGGGAGGCCCAGTTCTTC
CASSPYGQEREAQFF
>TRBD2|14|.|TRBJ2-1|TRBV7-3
TGTGCCAGCAGCTTAACGGGAGGGAACAATGAGCAGTTCTTC
CASSLTGGNNEQFF
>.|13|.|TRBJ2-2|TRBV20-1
TGCAGTGCTAGAGGGCCTTTAACAGGGGAGCTGTTTTTT
CSARGPLTGELFF
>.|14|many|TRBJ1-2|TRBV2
TGTGCCAGCAGGAGACCGGGACAAGGCGATGGCTACACCTTC
CASRRPGQGDGYTF
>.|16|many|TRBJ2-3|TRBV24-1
TGTGCCACCAGTACAACCAGGGGATCGGCCACAGATACGCAGTATTTT
CATSTTRGSATDTQYF
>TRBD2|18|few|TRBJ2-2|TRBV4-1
TGCGCCAGCAGCCAGGCTAGCGGGAGGCACCGAGGCACCGGGGAGCTGTTTTTT
CASSQASGRHRGTGELFF
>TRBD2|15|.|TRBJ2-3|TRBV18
TGTGCCAGCTCACCGGGACTAGCGGGAGTGGGTACGCAGTATTTT
CASSPGLAGVGTQYF
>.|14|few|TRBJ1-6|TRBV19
TGTGCCAGTAGCTTCGGGGCGTCAGGTTCACCCCTCCACTTT
CASSFGASGSPLHF